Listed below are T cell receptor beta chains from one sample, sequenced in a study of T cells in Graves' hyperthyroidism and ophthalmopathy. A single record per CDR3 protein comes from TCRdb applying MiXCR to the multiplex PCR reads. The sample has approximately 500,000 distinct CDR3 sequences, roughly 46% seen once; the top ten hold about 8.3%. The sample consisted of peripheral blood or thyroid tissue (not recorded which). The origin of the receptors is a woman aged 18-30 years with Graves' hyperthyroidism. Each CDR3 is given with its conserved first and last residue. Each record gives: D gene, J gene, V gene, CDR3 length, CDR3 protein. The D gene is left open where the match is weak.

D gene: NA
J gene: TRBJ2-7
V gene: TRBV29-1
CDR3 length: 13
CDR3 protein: CSVVEDRPGEQYF

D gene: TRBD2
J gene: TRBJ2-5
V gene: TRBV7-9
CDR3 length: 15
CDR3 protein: CASHDSAGRLETQYF

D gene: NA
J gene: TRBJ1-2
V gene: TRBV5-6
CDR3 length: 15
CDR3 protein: CASSRPSRESYGYTF

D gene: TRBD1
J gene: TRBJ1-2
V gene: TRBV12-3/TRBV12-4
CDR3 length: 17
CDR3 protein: CASSYPRRQGNNYGYTF

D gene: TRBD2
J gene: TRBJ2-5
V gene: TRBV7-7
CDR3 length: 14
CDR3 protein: CASSLTSGKETQYF

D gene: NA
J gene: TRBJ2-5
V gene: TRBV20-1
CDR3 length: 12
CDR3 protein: CSATHRQETQYF

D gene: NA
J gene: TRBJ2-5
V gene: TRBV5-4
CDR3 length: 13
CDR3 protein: CASSFPPHGAQYF

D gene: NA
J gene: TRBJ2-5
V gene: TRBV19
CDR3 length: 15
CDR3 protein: CASSRDLETRETQYF

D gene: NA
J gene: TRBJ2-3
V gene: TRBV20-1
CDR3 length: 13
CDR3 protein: CSATQGIADTQYF

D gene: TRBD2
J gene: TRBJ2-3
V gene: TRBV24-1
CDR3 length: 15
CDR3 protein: CATRRLAGEADTQYF

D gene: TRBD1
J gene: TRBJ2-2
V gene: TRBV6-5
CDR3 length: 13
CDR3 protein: CASSGPGGGELFF

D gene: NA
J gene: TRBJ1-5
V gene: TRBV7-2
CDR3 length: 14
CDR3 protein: CASSLGGLNQPQHF

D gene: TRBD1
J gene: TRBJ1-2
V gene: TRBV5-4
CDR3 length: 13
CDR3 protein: CASSLANRGSYTF

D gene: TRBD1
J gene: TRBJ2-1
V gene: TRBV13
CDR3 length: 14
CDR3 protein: CASSLRQGAREQFF

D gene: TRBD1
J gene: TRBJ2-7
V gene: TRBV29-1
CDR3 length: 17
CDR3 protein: CSVGEPHYKTGENEQYF